The clone carrying this TCR beta chain was detected many times. The data derive from a study of blood T cells in healthy people across ages. Deletions cut 2 bases from V and 3 bases from J, with 11 bases between. Germline V gene data show CDR1 as MNHEY and CDR2 as SMNVEV (reference sequence). CDR3 length: 14 residues. The second PCR ran about 6 to 11 cycles with a sample-barcoded 5' primer and J-beta primers. Each CDR3 protein is one row after TCRdb ran MiXCR on the 5' RACE reads. The sample carries over 600,000 distinct CDR3 sequences, just over 55% recorded once. This chain joins TRBV27 and TRBJ2-7; perhaps TRBD2 as D (6 bases). The sequence came from a middle-aged man in good health. Sequencing input: blood. As DNA, the CDR3 is TGTGCCAGCAGTTTAGGAGGGCTACGCTACGAGCAGTACTTC. Encoded protein: CASSLGGLRYEQYF.